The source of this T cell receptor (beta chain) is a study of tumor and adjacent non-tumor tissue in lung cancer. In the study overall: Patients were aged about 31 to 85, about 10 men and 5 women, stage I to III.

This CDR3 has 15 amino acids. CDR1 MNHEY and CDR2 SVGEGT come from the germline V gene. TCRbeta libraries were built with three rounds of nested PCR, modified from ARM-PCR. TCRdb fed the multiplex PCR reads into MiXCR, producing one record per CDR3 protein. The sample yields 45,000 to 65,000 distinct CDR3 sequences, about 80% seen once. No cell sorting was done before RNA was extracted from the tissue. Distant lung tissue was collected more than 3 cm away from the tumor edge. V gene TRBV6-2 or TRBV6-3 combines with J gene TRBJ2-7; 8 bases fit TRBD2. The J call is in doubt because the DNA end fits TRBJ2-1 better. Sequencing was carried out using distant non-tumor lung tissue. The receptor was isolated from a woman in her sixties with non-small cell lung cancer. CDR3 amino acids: CATGIRLALGHEQFF. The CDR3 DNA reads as TGTGCCACAGGAATTCGACTAGCGTTGGGCCACGAGCAGTTCTTC.